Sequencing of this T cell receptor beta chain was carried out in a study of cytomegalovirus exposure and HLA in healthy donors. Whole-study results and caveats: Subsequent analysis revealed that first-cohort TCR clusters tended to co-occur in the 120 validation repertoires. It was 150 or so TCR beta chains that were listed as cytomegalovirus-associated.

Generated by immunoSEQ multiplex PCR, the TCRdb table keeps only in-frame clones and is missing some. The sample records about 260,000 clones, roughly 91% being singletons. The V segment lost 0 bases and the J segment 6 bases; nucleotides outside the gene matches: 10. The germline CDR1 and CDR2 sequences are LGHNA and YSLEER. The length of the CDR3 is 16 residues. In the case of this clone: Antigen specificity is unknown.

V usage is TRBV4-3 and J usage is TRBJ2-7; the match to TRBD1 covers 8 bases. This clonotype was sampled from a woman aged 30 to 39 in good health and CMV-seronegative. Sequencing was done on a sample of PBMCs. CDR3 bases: TGCGCCAGCAGCCAAGATCTATCAGGGGGCTGGAGCGAGCAGTACTTC. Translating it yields CASSQDLSGGWSEQYF.